The T cell receptor beta chain described here comes from a study of shared clonotypes between healthy human individuals. Naive-designated CD8 cells lacked CD45RO, were positively enriched for CCR7, and omitted terminally differentiated effector memory CD45RA+ cells. Here immunoSEQ multiplex PCR was the method, and the copy in TCRdb shows in-frame clones only, minus some. The table shows about 870,000 clones, with around 93% occurring only once. Trimming cost V 8 bases and J 3 bases, with 11 bases left between them. The CDR3 contains 12 residues. From germline, CDR1 is MGHRA and CDR2 YSYEKL. This receptor was identified in a man aged 25 to 40 in good health. The sequenced sample consisted of naive CD8+ T cells sorted from blood. This chain links TRBV4-1 with TRBJ2-7; tentative D call: TRBD2 (6 bases). The CDR3 sequence: CASSGANYEQYF. The CDR3 DNA follows: TGCGCCAGCTCGGGAGCGAACTACGAGCAGTACTTC.